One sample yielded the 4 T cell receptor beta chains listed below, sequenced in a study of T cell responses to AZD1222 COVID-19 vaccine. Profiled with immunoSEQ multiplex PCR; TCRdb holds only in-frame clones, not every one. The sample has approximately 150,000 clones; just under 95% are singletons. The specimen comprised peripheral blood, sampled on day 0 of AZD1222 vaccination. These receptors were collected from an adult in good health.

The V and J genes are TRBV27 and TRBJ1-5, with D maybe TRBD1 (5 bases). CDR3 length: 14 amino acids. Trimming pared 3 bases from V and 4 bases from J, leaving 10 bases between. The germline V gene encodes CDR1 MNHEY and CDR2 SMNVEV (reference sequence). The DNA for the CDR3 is TGTGCCAGCAGTTTGAACAGGATGAATCAGCCCCAGCATTTT. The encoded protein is CASSLNRMNQPQHF.

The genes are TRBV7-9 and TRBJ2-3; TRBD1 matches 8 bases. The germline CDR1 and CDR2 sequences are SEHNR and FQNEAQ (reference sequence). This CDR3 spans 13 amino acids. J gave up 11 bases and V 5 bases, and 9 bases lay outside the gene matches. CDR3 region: CASSLSGGEKQYF. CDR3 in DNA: TGTGCCAGCAGCCTCTCAGGGGGCGAAAAGCAGTATTTT.

The DNA for the CDR3 is TGTGCCAGCTCACCCCAACTAGGCGGAGACAATGAGCAGTTCTTC. Amino acids: CASSPQLGGDNEQFF. The V call is TRBV18, the J call TRBJ2-1; D perhaps matches TRBD2 (5 bases). Germline assignment: CDR1 KGHSH and CDR2 LQKENI. V lost 3 bases to trimming and J lost 5 bases, with 14 bases between them. CDR3 length equals 15 residues.

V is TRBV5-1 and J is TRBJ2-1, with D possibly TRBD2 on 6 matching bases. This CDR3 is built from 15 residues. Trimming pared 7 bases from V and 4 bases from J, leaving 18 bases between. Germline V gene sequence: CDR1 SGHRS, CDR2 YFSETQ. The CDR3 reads CASSSSEGPYNEQFF. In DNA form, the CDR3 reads TGCGCCAGCTCCTCTAGCGAAGGTCCATACAATGAGCAGTTCTTC.